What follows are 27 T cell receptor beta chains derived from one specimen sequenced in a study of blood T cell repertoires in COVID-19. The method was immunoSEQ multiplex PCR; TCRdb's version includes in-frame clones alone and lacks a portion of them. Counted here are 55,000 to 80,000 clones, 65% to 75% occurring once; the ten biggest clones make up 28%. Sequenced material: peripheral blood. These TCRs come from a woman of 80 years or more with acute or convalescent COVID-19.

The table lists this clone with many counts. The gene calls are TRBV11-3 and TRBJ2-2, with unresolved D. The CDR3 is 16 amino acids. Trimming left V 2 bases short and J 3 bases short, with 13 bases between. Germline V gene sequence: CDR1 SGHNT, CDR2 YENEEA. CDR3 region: CASSLPAAADTGELFF. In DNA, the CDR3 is TGTGCCAGCAGCTTACCCGCGGCGGCGGACACCGGGGAGCTGTTTTTT.

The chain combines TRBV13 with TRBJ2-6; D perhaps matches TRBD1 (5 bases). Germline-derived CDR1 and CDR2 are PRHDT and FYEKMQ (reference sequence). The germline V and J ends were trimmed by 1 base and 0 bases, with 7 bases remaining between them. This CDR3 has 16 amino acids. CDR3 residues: CASSLDQGSGANVLTF. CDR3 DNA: TGTGCCAGCAGCTTAGATCAGGGCTCTGGGGCCAACGTCCTGACTTTC.

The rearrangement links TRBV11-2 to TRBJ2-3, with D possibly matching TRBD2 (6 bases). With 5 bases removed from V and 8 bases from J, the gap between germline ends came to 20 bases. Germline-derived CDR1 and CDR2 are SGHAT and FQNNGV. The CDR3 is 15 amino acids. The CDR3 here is CASSPSRGRGSTQYF. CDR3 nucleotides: TGTGCCAGCAGCCCTAGCCGAGGCCGGGGGAGTACGCAGTATTTT.

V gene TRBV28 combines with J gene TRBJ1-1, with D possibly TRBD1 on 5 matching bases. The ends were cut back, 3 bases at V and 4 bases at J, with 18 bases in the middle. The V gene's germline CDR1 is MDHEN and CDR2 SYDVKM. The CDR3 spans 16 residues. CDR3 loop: CASSFPPGGKGTEAFF. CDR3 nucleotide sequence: TGTGCCAGCAGTTTCCCCCCTGGGGGGAAGGGCACTGAAGCTTTCTTT.

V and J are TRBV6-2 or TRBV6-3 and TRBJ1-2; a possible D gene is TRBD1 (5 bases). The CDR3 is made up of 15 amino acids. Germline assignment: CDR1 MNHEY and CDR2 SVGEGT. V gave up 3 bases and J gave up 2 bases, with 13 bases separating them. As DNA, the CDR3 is TGTGCCAGCAGTTATCACGACTCAGGGAACTATGGCTACACCTTC. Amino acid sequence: CASSYHDSGNYGYTF.

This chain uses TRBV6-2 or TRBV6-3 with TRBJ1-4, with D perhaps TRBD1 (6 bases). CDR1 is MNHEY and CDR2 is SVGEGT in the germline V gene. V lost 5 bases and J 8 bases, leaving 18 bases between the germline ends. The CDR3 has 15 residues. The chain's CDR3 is CASSPHTATGEKLFF. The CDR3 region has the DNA TGTGCCAGCAGTCCACATACCGCAACAGGGGAAAAACTGTTTTTT.

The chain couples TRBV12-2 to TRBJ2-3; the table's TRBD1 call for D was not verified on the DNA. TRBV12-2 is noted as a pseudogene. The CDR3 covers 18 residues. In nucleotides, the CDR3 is TGTGCAAGTCGCCCCCCGTACAACAAGACAGGGGGCACAGATACGCAGTATTTT. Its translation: CASRPPYNKTGGTDTQYF.

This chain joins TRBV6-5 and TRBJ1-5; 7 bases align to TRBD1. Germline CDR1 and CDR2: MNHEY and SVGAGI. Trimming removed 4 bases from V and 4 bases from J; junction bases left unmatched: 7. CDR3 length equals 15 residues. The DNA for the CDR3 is TGTGCCAGCAGTTCCGGGACAGCGATAAATCAGCCCCAGCATTTT. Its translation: CASSSGTAINQPQHF.

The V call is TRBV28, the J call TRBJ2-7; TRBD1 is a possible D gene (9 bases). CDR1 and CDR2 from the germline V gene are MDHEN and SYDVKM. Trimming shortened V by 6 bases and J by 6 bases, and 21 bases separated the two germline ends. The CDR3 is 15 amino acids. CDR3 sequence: CASRETGTGTSEQYF. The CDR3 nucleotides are TGTGCCAGCAGGGAAACCGGGACAGGGACTAGCGAGCAGTACTTC.

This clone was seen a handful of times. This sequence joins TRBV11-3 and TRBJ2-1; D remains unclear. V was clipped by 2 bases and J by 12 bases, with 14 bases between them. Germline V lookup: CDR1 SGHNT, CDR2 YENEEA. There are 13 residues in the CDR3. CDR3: CASSLNNRFMQFF. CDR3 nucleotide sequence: TGTGCCAGCAGCTTAAATAATCGTTTTATGCAGTTCTTC.

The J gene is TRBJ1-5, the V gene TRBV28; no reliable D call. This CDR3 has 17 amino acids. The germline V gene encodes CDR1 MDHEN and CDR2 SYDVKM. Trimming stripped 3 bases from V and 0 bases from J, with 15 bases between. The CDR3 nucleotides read TGTGCCAGCAGTTTTTGGGCCAGGTCTGATAGCAATCAGCCCCAGCATTTT. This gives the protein CASSFWARSDSNQPQHF.

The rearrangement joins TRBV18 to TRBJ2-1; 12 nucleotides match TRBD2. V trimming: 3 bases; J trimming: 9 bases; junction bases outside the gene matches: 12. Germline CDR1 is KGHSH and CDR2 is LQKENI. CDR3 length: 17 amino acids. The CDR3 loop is CASSPSTTSGSLGEQFF. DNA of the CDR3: TGTGCCAGCTCACCTTCGACGACTAGCGGGAGTTTGGGTGAGCAGTTCTTC.

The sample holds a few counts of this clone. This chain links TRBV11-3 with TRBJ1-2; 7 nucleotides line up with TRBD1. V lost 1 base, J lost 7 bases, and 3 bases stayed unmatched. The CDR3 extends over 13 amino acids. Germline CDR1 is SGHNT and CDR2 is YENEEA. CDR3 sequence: CASSLVTGLGYTF. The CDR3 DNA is TGTGCCAGCAGCTTAGTGACAGGGCTTGGCTACACCTTC.

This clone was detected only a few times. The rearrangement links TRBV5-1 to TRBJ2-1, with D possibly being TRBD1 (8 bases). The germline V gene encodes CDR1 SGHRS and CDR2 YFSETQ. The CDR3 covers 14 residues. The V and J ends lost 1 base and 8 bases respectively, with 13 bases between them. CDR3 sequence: CASSLRTGRDEQFF. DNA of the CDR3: TGCGCCAGCAGCTTGAGGACAGGGAGGGATGAGCAGTTCTTC. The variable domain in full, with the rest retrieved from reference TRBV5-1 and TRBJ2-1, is KAGVTQTPRYLIKTRGQQVTLSCSPISGHRSVSWYQQTPGQGLQFLFEYFSETQRNKGNFPGRFSGRQFSNSRSEMNVSTLELGDSALYLCASSLRTGRDEQFFGPGTRLTVL.

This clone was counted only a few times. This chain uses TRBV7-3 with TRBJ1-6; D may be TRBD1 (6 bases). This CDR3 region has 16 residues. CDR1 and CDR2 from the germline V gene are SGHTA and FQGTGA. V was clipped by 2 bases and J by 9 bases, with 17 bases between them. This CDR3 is CASSLFRAGAGSPLHF. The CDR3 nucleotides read TGTGCCAGCAGCTTATTCAGGGCAGGGGCTGGTTCACCCCTCCACTTT.

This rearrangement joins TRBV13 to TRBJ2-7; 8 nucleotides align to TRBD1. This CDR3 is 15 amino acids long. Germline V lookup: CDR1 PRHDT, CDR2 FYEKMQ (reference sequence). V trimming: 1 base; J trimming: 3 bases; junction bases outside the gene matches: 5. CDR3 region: CASSLAGTGGYEQYF. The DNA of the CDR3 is TGTGCCAGCAGCTTAGCGGGGACAGGCGGCTACGAGCAGTACTTC. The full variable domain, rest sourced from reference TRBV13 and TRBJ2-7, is AAGVIQSPRHLIKEKRETATLKCYPIPRHDTVYWYQQGPGQDPQFLISFYEKMQSDKGSIPDRFSAQQFSDYHSELNMSSLELGDSALYFCASSLAGTGGYEQYFGPGTRLTVT.

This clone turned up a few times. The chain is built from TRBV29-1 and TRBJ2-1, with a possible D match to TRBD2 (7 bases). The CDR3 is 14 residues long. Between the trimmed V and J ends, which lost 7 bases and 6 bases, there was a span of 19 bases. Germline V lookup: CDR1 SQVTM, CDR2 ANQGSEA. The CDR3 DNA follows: TGCAGCGCCCAACGAGGGGGGGCGACCAATGAGCAGTTCTTC. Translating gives CSAQRGGATNEQFF.

The CDR3 region is CASSPRSTGELFF. In DNA, the CDR3 is TGTGCCAGCAGTCCACGGTCTACCGGGGAGCTGTTTTTT. The chain employs TRBV12-3 or TRBV12-4 and TRBJ2-2, with D uncertain. CDR3 length equals 13 residues. V lost 5 bases to trimming and J lost 5 bases, with 9 bases between them.

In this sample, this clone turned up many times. The CDR3 here is CASRDDRGLGTDTQYF. The CDR3 nucleotides are TGTGCCAGCAGGGACGACAGGGGGCTGGGCACAGATACGCAGTATTTT. This chain uses TRBV6-4 with TRBJ2-3, with 10 bases lining up with TRBD1. Germline CDR1 is MRHNA and CDR2 is SNTAGT. This CDR3 spans 16 amino acids. V was clipped by 6 bases and J by 1 base; unmatched bases: 7.

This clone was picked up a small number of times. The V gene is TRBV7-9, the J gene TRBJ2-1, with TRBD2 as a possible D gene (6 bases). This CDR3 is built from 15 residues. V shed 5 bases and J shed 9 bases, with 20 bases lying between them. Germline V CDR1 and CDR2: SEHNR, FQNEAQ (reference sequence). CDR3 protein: CASSRGETSVSEQFF. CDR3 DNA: TGTGCCAGCAGCCGAGGGGAGACTAGTGTCAGTGAGCAGTTCTTC.

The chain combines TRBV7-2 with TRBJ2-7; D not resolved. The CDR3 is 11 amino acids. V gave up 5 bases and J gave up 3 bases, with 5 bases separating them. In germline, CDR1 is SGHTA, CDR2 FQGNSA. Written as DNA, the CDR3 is TGTGCCAGCAGCCCCGGCTACGAGCAGTACTTC. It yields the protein CASSPGYEQYF.

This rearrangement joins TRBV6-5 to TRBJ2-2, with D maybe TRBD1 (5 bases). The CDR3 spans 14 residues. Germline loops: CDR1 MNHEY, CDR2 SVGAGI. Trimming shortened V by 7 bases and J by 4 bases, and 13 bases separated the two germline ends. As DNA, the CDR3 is TGTGCCAGCAATCTAGTTCAGGGCACCGGGGAGCTGTTTTTT. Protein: CASNLVQGTGELFF.

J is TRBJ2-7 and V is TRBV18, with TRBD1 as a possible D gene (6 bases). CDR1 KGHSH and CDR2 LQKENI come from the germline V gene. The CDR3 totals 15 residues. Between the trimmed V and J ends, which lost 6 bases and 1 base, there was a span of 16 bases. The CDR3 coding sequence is TGTGCCAGCTCCCAGGGGCAGGCTCTATCCTACGAGCAGTACTTC. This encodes CASSQGQALSYEQYF.

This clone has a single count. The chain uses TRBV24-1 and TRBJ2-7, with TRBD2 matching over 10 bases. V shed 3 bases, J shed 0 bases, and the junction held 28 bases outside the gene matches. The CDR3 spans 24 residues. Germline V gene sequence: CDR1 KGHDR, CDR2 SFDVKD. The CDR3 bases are TGTGCCACCAGTGATAAGCACCGGGACAGTCTGAAGCGGGAGGGCCCCTTCAGCTCCTACGAGCAGTACTTC. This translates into CATSDKHRDSLKREGPFSSYEQYF.

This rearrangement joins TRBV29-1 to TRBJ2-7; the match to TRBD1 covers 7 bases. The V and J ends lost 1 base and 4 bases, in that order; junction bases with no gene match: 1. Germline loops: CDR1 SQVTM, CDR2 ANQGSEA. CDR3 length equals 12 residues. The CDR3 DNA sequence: TGCAGCGTTGAAGGGACAGGATACGAGCAGTACTTC. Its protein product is CSVEGTGYEQYF.

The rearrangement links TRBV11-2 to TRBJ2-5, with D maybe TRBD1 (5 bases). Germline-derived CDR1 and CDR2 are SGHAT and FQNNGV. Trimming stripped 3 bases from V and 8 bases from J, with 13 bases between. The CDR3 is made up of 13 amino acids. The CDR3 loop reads CASSFQGKATQYF. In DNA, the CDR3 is TGTGCCAGCAGCTTCCAGGGAAAGGCCACCCAGTACTTC.

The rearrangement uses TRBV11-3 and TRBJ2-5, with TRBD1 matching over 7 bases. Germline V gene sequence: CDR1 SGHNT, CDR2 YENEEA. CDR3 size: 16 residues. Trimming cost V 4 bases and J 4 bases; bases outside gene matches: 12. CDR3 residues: CASSSRQGEGGETQYF. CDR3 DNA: TGTGCCAGCAGCTCAAGACAGGGAGAGGGTGGAGAGACCCAGTACTTC.